Following are 25 T cell receptor beta chains from one sample sequenced in a study of blood T cell repertoires in COVID-19. Data came from immunoSEQ multiplex PCR; TCRdb stores just in-frame clones and leaves some out. The sample includes about 200,000 clones, about 80% of them seen just once. Sequencing used PBMCs or T cells enriched from blood (not recorded which). These receptor sequences come from a woman in her fifties or sixties with acute COVID-19.

Details on this clone: Other DNA sequences in the same sample also yield this CDR3. This chain uses TRBV7-6 with TRBJ2-7; 7 nucleotides line up with TRBD2. V lost 2 bases and J lost 0; bases outside the gene matches: 19. CDR3 length equals 20 residues. Per the germline V gene, CDR1 is SGHVS and CDR2 is FNYEAQ. The CDR3 spells CASSLFPASNSGRDSYEQYF. The CDR3 nucleotides read TGTGCCAGCAGCTTATTCCCCGCTTCTAATAGCGGGCGCGACTCCTACGAGCAGTACTTC.

The rearrangement uses TRBV5-4 and TRBJ1-1; maybe TRBD1 (6 bases). Trimming took 0 bases from V and 7 from J, leaving 10 bases between them. The germline V gene encodes CDR1 SGHNT and CDR2 YYREEE (reference sequence). This CDR3 region has 13 residues. CDR3 DNA: TGTGCCAGCAGCTTGGCAGGGGCGGATGAAGCTTTCTTT. This translates into CASSLAGADEAFF.

The genes are TRBV24-1 and TRBJ2-5, with D possibly TRBD1 on 6 matching bases. The V gene's germline CDR1 is KGHDR and CDR2 SFDVKD. Deletions cut 10 bases from V and 4 bases from J, with 12 bases between. CDR3 length equals 12 residues. DNA of the CDR3: TGTGCCACATCACAACAGGGAGAGACCCAGTACTTC. Translating it yields CATSQQGETQYF.

The gene calls are TRBV5-1 and TRBJ2-6, with a weak D call TRBD2 (6 bases). CDR3 length: 19 residues. CDR1 is SGHRS, CDR2 YFSETQ, per germline. The germline V and J ends were trimmed by 0 bases and 4 bases, with 20 bases remaining between them. CDR3 in amino acids: CASSLVAAGSPGGANVLTF. The CDR3 bases are TGCGCCAGCAGCTTGGTAGCGGCAGGGTCACCGGGAGGGGCCAACGTCCTGACTTTC. The whole variable domain, filled in from reference TRBV5-1 and TRBJ2-6, reads KAGVTQTPRYLIKTRGQQVTLSCSPISGHRSVSWYQQTPGQGLQFLFEYFSETQRNKGNFPGRFSGRQFSNSRSEMNVSTLELGDSALYLCASSLVAAGSPGGANVLTFGAGSRLTVL.

V and J are TRBV3-1 (or the pseudogene TRBV3-2) and TRBJ2-2; maybe TRBD2 (6 bases). Germline assignment: CDR1 LGHDT and CDR2 YNNKEL (reference sequence). V was cut by 1 base and J by 0 bases, with 12 bases left in between. The CDR3 spans 17 residues. This CDR3 is CASSQVASAANTGELFF. Written as DNA, the CDR3 is TGTGCCAGCAGCCAAGTGGCTAGCGCCGCGAACACCGGGGAGCTGTTTTTT.

This clone occurred a few times. The chain uses TRBV10-1 and TRBJ2-3, with TRBD2 matching over 7 bases. V shed 6 bases and J 4 bases; nucleotides not matched to a gene: 7. Germline V lookup: CDR1 WNHNN, CDR2 SYGVQD (reference sequence). The CDR3 runs to 14 residues. Written as DNA, the CDR3 is TGCGCCAGCAGCCCCGGACTAGACCCAGATACGCAGTATTTT. Translation: CASSPGLDPDTQYF.

V usage is TRBV29-1 and J usage is TRBJ2-2; tentatively, D is TRBD1 (5 bases). Trimming cost V 5 bases and J 7 bases, with 11 bases left between them. Germline CDR1 SQVTM, CDR2 ANQGSEA. The CDR3 spans 12 residues. CDR3 sequence: CSVQGPHGELFF. CDR3 DNA: TGCAGCGTTCAGGGTCCCCACGGGGAGCTGTTTTTT.

This clone was recorded a few times. The chain is built from TRBV6-5 and TRBJ1-2; D gene unclear. The CDR3 runs 15 residues. V lost 2 bases to trimming and J lost 1 base, with 11 bases between them. Germline V gene sequence: CDR1 MNHEY, CDR2 SVGAGI. CDR3 loop: CASSYGQVLNYGYTF. The CDR3 DNA reads TGTGCCAGCAGTTACGGCCAGGTCCTTAACTATGGCTACACCTTC.

The chain combines TRBV7-8 with TRBJ2-5, with TRBD2 matching 10 bases. Germline assignment: CDR1 SGHVS and CDR2 FQNEAQ. This CDR3 spans 15 amino acids. V was clipped by 5 bases and J by 2 bases; unmatched bases: 5. The CDR3, as DNA: TGTGCCAGCAGCCCCAGGACTAGCGGACAAGAGACCCAGTACTTC. It specifies CASSPRTSGQETQYF.

V gene TRBV4-2 combines with J gene TRBJ2-2; D possibly corresponds to TRBD2 (6 bases). The ends were cut back, 4 bases at V and 2 bases at J, with 14 bases in the middle. Germline V CDR1 and CDR2: LGHNA, YNFKEQ. The CDR3 is 16 residues long. The CDR3 bases are TGTGCCAGCAGCCCTGAAGCGGGTGGTAACACCGGGGAGCTGTTTTTT. The encoded protein is CASSPEAGGNTGELFF.

This clone has only a few counts. This sequence joins TRBV30 and TRBJ1-2; D unresolved. Deletions cut 0 bases from V and 4 bases from J, with 15 bases between. The length of the CDR3 is 15 residues. CDR1 is GTSNPN, CDR2 SVGIG, per germline (reference sequence). CDR3 region: CAWSVPPAGFYGYTF. The CDR3 nucleotides read TGTGCCTGGAGTGTCCCCCCCGCAGGCTTCTATGGCTACACCTTC.

V and J are TRBV3-1 (or the pseudogene TRBV3-2) and TRBJ2-2; D might be TRBD2 (5 bases). The CDR3 extends over 14 amino acids. The V end was cut by 4 bases, the J end by 3 bases, with 9 bases between. The V gene's germline CDR1 is LGHDT and CDR2 YNNKEL (reference sequence). Here the CDR3 reads CASSLEGHTGELFF. For the CDR3, the DNA is TGTGCCAGCAGCCTCGAGGGCCACACCGGGGAGCTGTTTTTT.

The J gene is TRBJ2-5, the V gene TRBV10-2, with 10 nucleotides matching TRBD2. The CDR3 is 13 amino acids. CDR1 and CDR2 (germline): WSHSY, SAAADI. The trim removed 8 bases at V and 7 bases at J, leaving 7 bases unmatched. The CDR3, as DNA: TGCGCCAGCTCGGGGAGCGGGGGGGGGACCCAGTACTTC. Encoded protein: CASSGSGGGTQYF.

The J gene is TRBJ1-2, the V gene TRBV18, with a tentative D call TRBD1 (5 bases). The CDR3 has 14 residues. Per germline, CDR1 KGHSH and CDR2 LQKENI. V lost 6 bases and J 6 bases, leaving 17 bases between the germline ends. In nucleotides, the CDR3 is TGTGCCAGCTCCAACCGGGAGGGGCGGGATGGCTACACCTTC. Amino acids: CASSNREGRDGYTF.

This chain joins TRBV4-1 and TRBJ1-1, with a tentative D call TRBD1 (5 bases). Germline assignment: CDR1 MGHRA and CDR2 YSYEKL. This CDR3 contains 14 residues. Trimming stripped 2 bases from V and 3 bases from J, with 10 bases between. DNA for the CDR3: TGCGCCAGCAGCCAAAATTCGGGGGACACTGAAGCTTTCTTT. The encoded protein is CASSQNSGDTEAFF.

The chain joins TRBV7-9 to TRBJ1-2, with a tentative D call TRBD1 (6 bases). The CDR3 totals 12 residues. V was clipped by 4 bases and J by 8 bases, with 11 bases between them. Germline CDR1 is SEHNR and CDR2 is FQNEAQ (reference sequence). DNA for the CDR3: TGTGCCAGCAGCTCCCAGGGGAGCGGCTACACCTTC. It translates to CASSSQGSGYTF.

This chain joins TRBV30 and TRBJ1-2; tentative D call: TRBD1 (6 bases). This CDR3 contains 21 residues. Per germline, CDR1 GTSNPN and CDR2 SVGIG (reference sequence). Trimming left V 0 bases short and J 5 bases short, with 34 bases between. The CDR3 loop is CAWSVSTGFGTRSLSSYGYTF. DNA of the CDR3: TGTGCCTGGAGTGTGTCCACCGGGTTCGGGACAAGGTCTCTCTCAAGTTATGGCTACACCTTC.

This clone was recorded once. The genes are TRBV12-2 and TRBJ1-1; TRBD1 is the table's D call and was not checked against the DNA. TRBV12-2 is shown as a pseudogene. The CDR3 spans 13 residues. This chain's CDR3 is CASRRTDNTEAFF. CDR3 nucleotides: TGTGCAAGTCGCCGAACAGATAACACTGAAGCTTTCTTT.

J is TRBJ1-6 and V is TRBV28; TRBD1 might be the D (6 bases). Deletions cut 10 bases from V and 7 bases from J, with 17 bases between. Germline lookup yields CDR1 MDHEN and CDR2 SYDVKM. This CDR3 spans 14 amino acids. This chain's CDR3 is CATDTGSPNSPLHF. The CDR3 nucleotides read TGTGCCACCGATACAGGGTCCCCAAATTCACCCCTCCACTTT.

The V gene is TRBV29-1, the J gene TRBJ2-7, with 9 positions matching TRBD1. Trimming removed 8 bases from V and 7 bases from J; junction bases left unmatched: 9. This CDR3 is 12 amino acids long. The germline gives CDR1 SQVTM, CDR2 ANQGSEA. This CDR3 is CSPEQGAREQYV. The DNA of the CDR3 is TGCAGCCCCGAACAGGGGGCGAGGGAGCAGTACGTC.

Only one count was recorded for this clone. This rearrangement joins TRBV25-1 to TRBJ2-5, with 8 bases identical to TRBD1. CDR1 is MGHDK and CDR2 is SYGVNS in the germline V gene. V shed 9 bases, J shed 5 bases, and the junction held 8 bases outside the gene matches. The CDR3 consists of 13 residues. The CDR3 coding sequence is TGTGCCAGTAATCAGGGGGCAGGTGAGACCCAGTACTTC. This sequence encodes CASNQGAGETQYF.

The chain links TRBV30 to TRBJ2-3; 9 bases are shared with TRBD1. Germline V gene data show CDR1 as GTSNPN and CDR2 as SVGIG (reference sequence). J gave up 4 bases and V 0 bases, and 14 bases lay outside the gene matches. CDR3 size: 18 residues. The CDR3 spells CAWSVWDREGVVPDTQYF. As DNA, the CDR3 is TGTGCCTGGAGTGTATGGGACAGGGAAGGCGTGGTACCAGATACGCAGTATTTT.

The chain has TRBV29-1 and TRBJ1-1; tentatively, D is TRBD1 (6 bases). The V end was cut by 3 bases, the J end by 4 bases, with 9 bases between. Germline CDR1 SQVTM, CDR2 ANQGSEA. The CDR3 has 12 amino acids. The CDR3 region is CSVEGASTEAFF. The DNA of the CDR3 is TGCAGCGTTGAGGGGGCCAGCACTGAAGCTTTCTTT.

The V gene is TRBV10-1, the J gene TRBJ2-5; tentative D call: TRBD2 (5 bases). Germline loops: CDR1 WNHNN, CDR2 SYGVQD (reference sequence). V lost 8 bases to trimming and J lost 5 bases, with 15 bases between them. This CDR3 has 13 amino acids. This CDR3 reads CASSPGVVETQYF. The CDR3 DNA sequence: TGCGCCAGCTCCCCCGGGGTAGTCGAGACCCAGTACTTC.

This clone was detected only once. V usage is TRBV20-1 and J usage is TRBJ2-5; 8 bases fit TRBD2. The CDR3 totals 12 residues. The junction had 7 bases not matched to a gene; V was cut back by 3 bases and J by 10 bases. The germline V gene has CDR1 DFQATT and CDR2 SNEGSKA (reference sequence). The CDR3 nucleotides read TGCAGTGCTAGTTATTCCGGGGGGGTCCAGTACTTC. It specifies CSASYSGGVQYF.